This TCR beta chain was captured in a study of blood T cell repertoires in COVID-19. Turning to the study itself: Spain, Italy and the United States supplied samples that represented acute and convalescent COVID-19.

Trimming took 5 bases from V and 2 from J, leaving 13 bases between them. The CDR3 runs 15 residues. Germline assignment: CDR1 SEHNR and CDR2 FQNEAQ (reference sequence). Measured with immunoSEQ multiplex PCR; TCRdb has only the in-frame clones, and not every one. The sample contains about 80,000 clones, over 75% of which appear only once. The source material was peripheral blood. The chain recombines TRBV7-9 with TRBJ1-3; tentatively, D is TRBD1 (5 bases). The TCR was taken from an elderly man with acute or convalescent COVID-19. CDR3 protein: CASSHGGLAGNTIYF. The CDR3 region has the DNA TGTGCCAGCAGCCATGGGGGGTTAGCTGGAAACACCATATATTTT.